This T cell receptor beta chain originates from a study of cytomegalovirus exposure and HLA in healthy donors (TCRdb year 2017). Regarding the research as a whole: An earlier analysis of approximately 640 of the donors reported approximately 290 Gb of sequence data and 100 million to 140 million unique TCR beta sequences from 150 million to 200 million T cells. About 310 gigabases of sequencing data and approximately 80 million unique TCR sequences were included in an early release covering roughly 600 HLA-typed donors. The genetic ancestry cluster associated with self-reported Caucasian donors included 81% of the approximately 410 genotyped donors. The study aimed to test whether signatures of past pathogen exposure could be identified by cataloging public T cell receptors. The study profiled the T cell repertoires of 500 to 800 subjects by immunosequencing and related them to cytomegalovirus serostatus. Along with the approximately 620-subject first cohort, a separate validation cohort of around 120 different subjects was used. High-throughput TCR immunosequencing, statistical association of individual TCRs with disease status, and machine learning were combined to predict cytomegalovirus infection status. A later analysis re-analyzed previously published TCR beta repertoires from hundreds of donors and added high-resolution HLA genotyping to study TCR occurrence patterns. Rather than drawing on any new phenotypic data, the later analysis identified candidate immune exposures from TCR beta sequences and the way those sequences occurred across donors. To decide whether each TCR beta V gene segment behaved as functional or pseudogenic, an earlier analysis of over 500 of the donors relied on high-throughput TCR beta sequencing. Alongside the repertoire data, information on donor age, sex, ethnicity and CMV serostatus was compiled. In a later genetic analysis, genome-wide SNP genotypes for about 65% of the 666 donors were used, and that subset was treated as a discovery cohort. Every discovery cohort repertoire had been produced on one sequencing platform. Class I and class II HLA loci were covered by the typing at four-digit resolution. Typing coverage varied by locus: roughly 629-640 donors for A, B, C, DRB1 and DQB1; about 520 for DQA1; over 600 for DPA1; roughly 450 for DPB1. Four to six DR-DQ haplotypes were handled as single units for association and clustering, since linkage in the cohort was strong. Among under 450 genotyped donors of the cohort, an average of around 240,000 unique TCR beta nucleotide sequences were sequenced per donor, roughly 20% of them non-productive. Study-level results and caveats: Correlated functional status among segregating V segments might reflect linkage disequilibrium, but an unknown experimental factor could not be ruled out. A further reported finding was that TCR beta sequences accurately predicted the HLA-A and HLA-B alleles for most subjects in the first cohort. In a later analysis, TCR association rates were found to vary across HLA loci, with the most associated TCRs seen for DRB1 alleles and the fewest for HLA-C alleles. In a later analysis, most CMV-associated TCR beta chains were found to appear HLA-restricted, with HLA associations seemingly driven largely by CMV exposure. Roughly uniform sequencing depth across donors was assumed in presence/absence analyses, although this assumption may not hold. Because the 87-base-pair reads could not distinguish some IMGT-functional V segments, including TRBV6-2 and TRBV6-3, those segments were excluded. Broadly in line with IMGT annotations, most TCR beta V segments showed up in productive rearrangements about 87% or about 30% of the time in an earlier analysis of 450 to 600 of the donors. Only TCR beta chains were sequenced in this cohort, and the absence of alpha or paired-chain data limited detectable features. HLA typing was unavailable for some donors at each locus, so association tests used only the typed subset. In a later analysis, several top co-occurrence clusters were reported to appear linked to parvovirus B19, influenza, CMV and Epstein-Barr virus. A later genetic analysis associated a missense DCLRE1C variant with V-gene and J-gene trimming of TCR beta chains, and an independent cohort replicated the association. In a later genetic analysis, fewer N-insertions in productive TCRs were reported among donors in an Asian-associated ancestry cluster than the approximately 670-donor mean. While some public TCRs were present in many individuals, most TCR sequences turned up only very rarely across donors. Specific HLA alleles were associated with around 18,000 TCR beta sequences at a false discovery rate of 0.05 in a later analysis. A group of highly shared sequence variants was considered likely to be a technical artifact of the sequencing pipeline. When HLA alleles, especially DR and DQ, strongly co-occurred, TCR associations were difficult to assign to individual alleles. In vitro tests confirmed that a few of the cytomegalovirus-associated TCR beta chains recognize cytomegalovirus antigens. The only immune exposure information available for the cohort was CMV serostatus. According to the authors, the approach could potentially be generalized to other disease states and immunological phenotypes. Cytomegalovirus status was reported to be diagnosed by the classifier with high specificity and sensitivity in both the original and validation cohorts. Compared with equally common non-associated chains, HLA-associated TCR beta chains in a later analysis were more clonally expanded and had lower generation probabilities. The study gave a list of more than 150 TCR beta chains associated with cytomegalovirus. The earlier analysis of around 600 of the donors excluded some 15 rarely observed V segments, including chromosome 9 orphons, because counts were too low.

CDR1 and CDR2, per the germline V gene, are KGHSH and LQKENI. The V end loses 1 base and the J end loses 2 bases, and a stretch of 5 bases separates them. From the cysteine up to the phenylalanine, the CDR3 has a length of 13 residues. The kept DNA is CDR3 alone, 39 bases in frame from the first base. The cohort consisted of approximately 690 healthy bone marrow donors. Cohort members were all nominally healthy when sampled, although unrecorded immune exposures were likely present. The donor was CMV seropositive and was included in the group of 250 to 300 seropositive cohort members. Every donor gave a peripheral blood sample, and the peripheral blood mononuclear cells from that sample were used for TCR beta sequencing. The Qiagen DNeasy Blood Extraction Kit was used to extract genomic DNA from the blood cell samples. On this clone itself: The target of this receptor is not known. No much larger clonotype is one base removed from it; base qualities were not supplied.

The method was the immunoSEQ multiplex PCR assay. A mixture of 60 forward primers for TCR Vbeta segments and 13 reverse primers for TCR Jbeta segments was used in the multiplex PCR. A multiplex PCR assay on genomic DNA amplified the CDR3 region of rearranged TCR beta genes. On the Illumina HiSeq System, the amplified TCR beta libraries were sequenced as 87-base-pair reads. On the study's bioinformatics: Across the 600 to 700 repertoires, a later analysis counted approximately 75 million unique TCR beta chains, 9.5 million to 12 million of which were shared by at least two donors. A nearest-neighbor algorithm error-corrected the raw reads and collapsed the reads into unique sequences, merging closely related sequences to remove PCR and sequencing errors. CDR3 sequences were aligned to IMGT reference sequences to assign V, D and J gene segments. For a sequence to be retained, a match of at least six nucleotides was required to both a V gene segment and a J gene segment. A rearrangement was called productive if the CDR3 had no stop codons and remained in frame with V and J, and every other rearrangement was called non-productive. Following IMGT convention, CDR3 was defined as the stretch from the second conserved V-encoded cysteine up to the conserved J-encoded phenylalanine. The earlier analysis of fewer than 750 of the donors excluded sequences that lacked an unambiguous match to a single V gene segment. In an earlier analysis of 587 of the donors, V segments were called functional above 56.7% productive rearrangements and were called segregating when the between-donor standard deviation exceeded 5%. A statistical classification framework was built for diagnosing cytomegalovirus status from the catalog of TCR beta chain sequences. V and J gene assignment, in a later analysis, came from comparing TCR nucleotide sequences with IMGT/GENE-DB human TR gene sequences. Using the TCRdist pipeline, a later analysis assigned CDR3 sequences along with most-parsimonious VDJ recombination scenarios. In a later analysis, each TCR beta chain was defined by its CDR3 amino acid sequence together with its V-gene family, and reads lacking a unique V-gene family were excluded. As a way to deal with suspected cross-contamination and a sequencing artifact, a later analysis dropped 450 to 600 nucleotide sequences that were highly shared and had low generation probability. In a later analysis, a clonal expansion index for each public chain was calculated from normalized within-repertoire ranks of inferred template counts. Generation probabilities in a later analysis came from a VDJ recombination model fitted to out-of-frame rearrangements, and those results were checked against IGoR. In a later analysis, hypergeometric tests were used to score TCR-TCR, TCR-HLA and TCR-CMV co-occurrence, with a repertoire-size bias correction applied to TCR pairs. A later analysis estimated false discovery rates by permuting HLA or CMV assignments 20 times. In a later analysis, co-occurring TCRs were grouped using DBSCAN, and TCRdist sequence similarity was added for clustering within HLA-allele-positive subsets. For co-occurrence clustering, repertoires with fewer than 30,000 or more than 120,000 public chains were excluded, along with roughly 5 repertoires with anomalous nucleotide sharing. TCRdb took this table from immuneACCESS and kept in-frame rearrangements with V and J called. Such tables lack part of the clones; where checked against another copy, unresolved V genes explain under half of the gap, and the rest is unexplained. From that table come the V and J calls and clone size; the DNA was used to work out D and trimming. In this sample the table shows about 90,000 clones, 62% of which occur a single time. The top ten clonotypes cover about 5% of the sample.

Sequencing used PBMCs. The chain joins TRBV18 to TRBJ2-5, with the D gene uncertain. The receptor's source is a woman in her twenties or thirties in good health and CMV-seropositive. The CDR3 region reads CASSPRAQETQYF. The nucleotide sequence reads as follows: TGTGCCAGCTCACCACGGGCTCAAGAGACCCAGTACTTC.